Below are 29 T cell receptor beta chains sequenced from a single sample in a study of CD8+ T cells in alopecia areata. As the sequencing template, cDNA was produced by extracting RNA and reverse transcribing it. The method was immunoSEQ multiplex PCR; TCRdb's version includes in-frame clones alone and lacks a portion of them. The data contain 150,000 to 200,000 clones, less than 75% of them seen just once; the ten biggest clones take up roughly 16%. As for treatment: oral pan-JAK inhibitor, 5-10 mg twice daily. Sequenced here: CD4+ T cells sorted from blood, sampled at approximately week 60, from a patient treated with tofacitinib. All receptors derive from a human donor with alopecia areata.

The chain links TRBV10-3 to TRBJ2-7; TRBD1 matches 8 bases. Germline-derived CDR1 and CDR2 are ENHRY and SYGVKD. The CDR3 is 15 amino acids. With V trimmed by 8 bases and J by 0 bases, 9 bases remained unmatched. The CDR3 loop is CAIPPGQAFSYEQYF. DNA for the CDR3: TGTGCCATCCCGCCGGGACAGGCTTTCTCCTACGAGCAGTACTTC.

The chain joins TRBV27 to TRBJ2-2; TRBD2 agrees at 7 bases. Losses at the gene ends were 3 bases for V and 5 bases for J; bases not matched to a gene: 9. Germline V lookup: CDR1 MNHEY, CDR2 SMNVEV (reference sequence). The length of the CDR3 is 16 residues. This CDR3 is CASSFLGGVPTGELFF. The DNA for the CDR3 is TGTGCCAGCAGTTTCCTTGGGGGGGTCCCGACCGGGGAGCTGTTTTTT.

The chain employs TRBV5-6 and TRBJ2-5, with D tentatively TRBD1 (6 bases). Germline CDR1 reads SGHDT; CDR2 reads YYEEEE. V lost 2 bases and J lost 1, with 12 bases in between. The CDR3 has 15 amino acids. As DNA, the CDR3 is TGTGCCAGCAGCTTTCCAGGGGCCCTCCAAGAGACCCAGTACTTC. Residues: CASSFPGALQETQYF. The variable domain in full, completed from reference TRBV5-6 and TRBJ2-5, reads DAGVTQSPTHLIKTRGQQVTLRCSPKSGHDTVSWYQQALGQGPQFIFQYYEEEERQRGNFPDRFSGHQFPNYSSELNVNALLLGDSALYLCASSFPGALQETQYFGPGTRLLVL.

V is TRBV11-1 and J is TRBJ2-5, with 10 nucleotides matching TRBD2. This CDR3 region has 15 residues. Germline-derived CDR1 and CDR2 are SGHAT and FQDESV (reference sequence). After removal of 4 bases from V and 0 bases from J, the junction contained 2 bases not matched to a gene. DNA of the CDR3: TGTGCCAGCAGCTGGAGCGGGGGGGACCAAGAGACCCAGTACTTC. Its translation is CASSWSGGDQETQYF.

This clone was counted between two and nine times. The chain uses TRBV7-2 and TRBJ1-2; D is unclear. Germline values: CDR1 SGHTA, CDR2 FQGNSA. Between the trimmed V and J ends, which lost 1 base and 6 bases, there was a span of 12 bases. The CDR3 covers 14 residues. For the CDR3, the DNA is TGTGCCAGCAGCTTAGGTCTTCTTGAGAATGGCTACACCTTC. This encodes CASSLGLLENGYTF.

This clone was seen once. This chain connects TRBV6-5 to TRBJ2-2; D ambiguous. Germline V lookup: CDR1 MNHEY, CDR2 SVGAGI. The CDR3 spans 14 residues. V was pared by 2 bases and J by 7 bases, with 11 bases between. The CDR3 DNA sequence: TGTGCCAGCAGTTACAATGCGTACGGCGGGGAGCTGTTTTTT. It translates to CASSYNAYGGELFF.

The CDR3 loop reads CASSQEISGANVLTF. The CDR3 region has the DNA TGTGCCAGCAGCCAAGAGATCTCTGGGGCCAACGTCCTGACTTTC. The rearrangement links TRBV4-2 to TRBJ2-6, with D uncertain. Per the germline V gene, CDR1 is LGHNA and CDR2 is YNFKEQ. V was cut by 0 bases and J by 0 bases, with 3 bases left in between. The CDR3 has 15 amino acids.

The table lists this clone with a few counts. Other DNA variants within this sample encode the same CDR3. The chain carries TRBV9 and TRBJ1-2; D unresolved. CDR3 length: 13 amino acids. Germline loops: CDR1 SGDLS, CDR2 YYNGEE. Trimming pared 1 base from V and 2 bases from J, leaving 6 bases between. The CDR3 DNA sequence: TGTGCCAGCAGCGTACAAGGGAACTATGGCTACACCTTC. Translating it yields CASSVQGNYGYTF.

V and J are TRBV15 and TRBJ1-5; possibly TRBD1 for D (6 bases). The CDR3 loop spans 15 amino acids. Germline V gene data show CDR1 as LNHNV and CDR2 as YYDKDF (reference sequence). V lost 4 bases to trimming and J lost 0 bases, with 10 bases between them. The CDR3 DNA reads as TGTGCCACCAGCATGGGACATAATAGCAATCAGCCCCAGCATTTT. Translated: CATSMGHNSNQPQHF. The whole variable domain, filled in from reference TRBV15 and TRBJ1-5, reads DAMVIQNPRYQVTQFGKPVTLSCSQTLNHNVMYWYQQKSSQAPKLLFHYYDKDFNNEADTPDNFQSRRPNTSFCFLDIRSPGLGDTAMYLCATSMGHNSNQPQHFGDGTRLSIL.

This clone was recorded only once. The chain is built from TRBV9 and TRBJ2-6; the D is unclear. Trimming took off 3 bases at V and 0 bases at J, with 7 bases between the two ends. From germline, CDR1 is SGDLS and CDR2 YYNGEE. The CDR3 is 15 residues long. CDR3 in amino acids: CASSALDSGANVLTF. CDR3 coding DNA: TGTGCCAGCAGCGCCCTCGACTCTGGGGCCAACGTCCTGACTTTC.

This CDR3 reads CASRAVVRTDTQYF. CDR3 nucleotide sequence: TGTGCCAGCAGGGCGGTTGTTCGCACAGATACGCAGTATTTT. This sequence joins TRBV27 and TRBJ2-3; D gene unclear. There are 14 residues in the CDR3. The V end was cut by 6 bases, the J end by 1 base, with 11 bases between. CDR1 MNHEY and CDR2 SMNVEV come from the germline V gene (reference sequence).

For the CDR3, the DNA is TGTGCCAGCAGCTTGGGAGGTAGAGGGATCTACGAGCAGTACTTC. Amino acid sequence: CASSLGGRGIYEQYF. The genes are TRBV5-6 and TRBJ2-7, with D perhaps TRBD2 (5 bases). The CDR3 consists of 15 residues. Trimming pared 0 bases from V and 3 bases from J, leaving 13 bases between. Germline V gives CDR1 SGHDT, CDR2 YYEEEE.

This chain uses TRBV6-5 with TRBJ2-3, with a possible D match to TRBD2 (5 bases). Germline V lookup: CDR1 MNHEY, CDR2 SVGAGI. The V and J ends lost 5 bases and 8 bases respectively, with 14 bases between them. The CDR3 spans 13 residues. The CDR3, as DNA: TGTGCCAGCAGTAACGACGGGAAGAGTACGCAGTATTTT. It specifies CASSNDGKSTQYF.

This clone was seen only a few times. V and J are TRBV27 and TRBJ1-1; possible D gene TRBD1, 5 bases. CDR1 MNHEY and CDR2 SMNVEV come from the germline V gene (reference sequence). The CDR3 has 13 amino acids. V lost 7 bases and J lost 4, with 13 bases in between. This chain's CDR3 is CASTGTSGTEAFF. The CDR3 region has the DNA TGTGCCAGCACGGGGACCTCGGGCACTGAAGCTTTCTTT.

The rearrangement links TRBV7-4 to TRBJ1-5; D is possibly TRBD1 (5 bases). The CDR3 is 17 residues long. Looked up from germline, CDR1 is SGHVT and CDR2 is SQSDAQ. V lost 5 bases, J lost 0 bases, and 17 bases lay in between. The CDR3 loop reads CASSTQSTGDSNQPQHF. In DNA form, the CDR3 reads TGTGCCAGCAGCACGCAATCCACAGGAGATAGCAATCAGCCCCAGCATTTT.

The gene calls are TRBV10-3 and TRBJ2-3, with 13 bases fitting TRBD2. The J segment lost 6 bases and the V segment lost 6 bases, leaving 6 bases of the junction unmatched. There are 15 residues in the CDR3. Looked up from germline, CDR1 is ENHRY and CDR2 is SYGVKD. The CDR3 sequence: CAIRTSGGARDTQYF. Written as DNA, the CDR3 is TGTGCCATCAGAACTAGCGGGGGGGCCCGGGATACGCAGTATTTT.

The sample holds a few counts of this clone. The rearrangement links TRBV18 to TRBJ2-1; D may be TRBD2 (5 bases). V was clipped by 3 bases and J by 5 bases, with 8 bases between them. The CDR3 is made up of 13 amino acids. Germline loops: CDR1 KGHSH, CDR2 LQKENI. The CDR3 DNA reads as TGTGCCAGCTCACCGGACTCAAACAATGAGCAGTTCTTC. Residues: CASSPDSNNEQFF.

The V and J genes are TRBV4-2 and TRBJ2-5; D tentatively fits TRBD1 or TRBD2 (5 bases each). This CDR3 comprises 14 residues. The germline V and J ends were trimmed by 0 bases and 4 bases, with 9 bases remaining between them. Germline V gene lookup returns CDR1 LGHNA and CDR2 YNFKEQ. CDR3 nucleotides: TGTGCCAGCAGCCAAGATTCGGGGCGAGAGACCCAGTACTTC. It codes for CASSQDSGRETQYF.

This clone was counted between two and nine times. J is TRBJ2-2 and V is TRBV30; no reliable D call. The ends were cut back, 0 bases at V and 3 bases at J, with 5 bases in the middle. The germline gives CDR1 GTSNPN, CDR2 SVGIG (reference sequence). CDR3 length: 13 amino acids. The chain's CDR3 is CAWSVGYTGELFF. CDR3 DNA sequence: TGTGCCTGGAGTGTTGGGTACACCGGGGAGCTGTTTTTT.

A word on this clone: The sample carries other DNA sequences with the same CDR3. The chain is built from TRBV29-1 and TRBJ2-3; D could derive from TRBD1 or TRBD2 (5 bases each). The CDR3 covers 13 residues. Germline V gives CDR1 SQVTM, CDR2 ANQGSEA. Trimming shortened V by 6 bases and J by 1 base, and 11 bases separated the two germline ends. For the CDR3, the DNA is TGCAGCGTCGCGAGGGGACGCACAGATACGCAGTATTTT. Translating gives CSVARGRTDTQYF.

V usage is TRBV30 and J usage is TRBJ1-2, with 7 positions matching TRBD1. The CDR3 length is 12 residues. Germline lookup yields CDR1 GTSNPN and CDR2 SVGIG (reference sequence). With 5 bases clipped from V and 7 bases from J, the junction kept 7 bases outside the gene matches. CDR3 in DNA: TGTGCCTGGGGTAGACAGGGCGGTGGCTACACCTTC. The encoded protein is CAWGRQGGGYTF. The full variable domain, its missing parts supplied by reference TRBV30 and TRBJ1-2, is SQTIHQWPATLVQPVGSPLSLECTVEGTSNPNLYWYRQAAGRGLQLLFYSVGIGQISSEVPQNLSASRPQDRQFILSSKKLLLSDSGFYLCAWGRQGGGYTFGSGTRLTVV.

In the case of this clone: At the DNA level, this CDR3 is encoded by other sequences in the same sample as well. The chain carries TRBV4-1 and TRBJ2-5; D not certain. Trimming removed 1 base at V and 2 bases at J, with 5 bases between. This CDR3 has 13 residues. Germline-derived CDR1 and CDR2 are MGHRA and YSYEKL. CDR3 nucleotide sequence: TGCGCCAGCAGCCAAGGCAGACAAGAGACCCAGTACTTC. Amino acids: CASSQGRQETQYF.

The rearrangement links TRBV4-1 to TRBJ2-5; no reliable D call. There are 13 residues in the CDR3. The V gene lost 0 bases and the J gene lost 5 bases, with 7 bases spanning the gap. Germline V lookup: CDR1 MGHRA, CDR2 YSYEKL. The CDR3, as DNA: TGCGCCAGCAGCCAAGAGCCGGTGGAGACCCAGTACTTC. Its protein product is CASSQEPVETQYF.

CDR3 sequence (DNA): TGTGCCAGCAGGGGGAACAATCAGCCCCAGCATTTT. Translating gives CASRGNNQPQHF. The rearrangement links TRBV28 to TRBJ1-5; D uncertain. The CDR3 has 12 amino acids. Trimming stripped 6 bases from V and 3 bases from J, with 6 bases between. Germline V gene lookup returns CDR1 MDHEN and CDR2 SYDVKM.

This clone was recorded a few times. The chain combines TRBV18 with TRBJ2-7; D possibly corresponds to TRBD1 (6 bases). Germline CDR1 reads KGHSH; CDR2 reads LQKENI. Deletions cut 3 bases from V and 10 bases from J, with 10 bases between. The CDR3 totals 11 residues. The CDR3 nucleotides are TGTGCCAGCTCACCCGACAGGATTCAGTACTTC. This sequence encodes CASSPDRIQYF.

This chain uses TRBV4-2 with TRBJ1-1, with 7 bases that match TRBD1. The junction had 7 bases not matched to a gene; V was cut back by 6 bases and J by 6 bases. The germline gives CDR1 LGHNA, CDR2 YNFKEQ. This CDR3 is built from 13 residues. CDR3 loop: CASRDTGTAEAFF. The DNA for the CDR3 is TGTGCCAGCAGAGACACCGGGACAGCTGAAGCTTTCTTT.

The rearrangement joins TRBV29-1 to TRBJ1-1; D ambiguous. Germline V gene lookup returns CDR1 SQVTM and CDR2 ANQGSEA. V shed 4 bases and J shed 0 bases, with 9 bases lying between them. This CDR3 is 13 amino acids long. This CDR3 reads CSVVGRVNTEAFF. The DNA for the CDR3 is TGCAGCGTTGTTGGCAGAGTGAACACTGAAGCTTTCTTT.

The V and J genes are TRBV2 and TRBJ2-1; 9 bases fit TRBD1. With V trimmed by 3 bases and J by 4 bases, 7 bases remained unmatched. Germline loops: CDR1 SNHLY, CDR2 FYNNEI. The CDR3 length is 16 residues. Here the CDR3 reads CASSDLGQGVYNEQFF. The DNA for the CDR3 is TGTGCCAGCAGTGACCTGGGACAGGGAGTTTACAATGAGCAGTTCTTC. Looking up the rest from reference TRBV2 and TRBJ2-1 gives the full variable domain: EPEVTQTPSHQVTQMGQEVILRCVPISNHLYFYWYRQILGQKVEFLVSFYNNEISEKSEIFDDQFSVERPDGSNFTLKIRSTKLEDSAMYFCASSDLGQGVYNEQFFGPGTRLTVL.

The CDR3 bases are TGTGCCAGCAGCTCGTCGCTAAGAGAGACCCAGTACTTC. Translating gives CASSSSLRETQYF. The J gene is TRBJ2-5, the V gene TRBV7-2; the D is unclear. From germline, CDR1 is SGHTA and CDR2 FQGNSA. This CDR3 is 13 amino acids long. The V gene lost 4 bases and the J gene lost 4 bases, with 10 bases spanning the gap.